The TCR beta chain under discussion was sequenced for a study of PD-1 blockade in classical Hodgkin lymphoma. For the study at large: The patients were dosed with nivolumab 3 mg/kg, infused intravenously every 2 weeks. Study-level points and caveats: The diversity seen at baseline in complete responders resembled that of newly diagnosed patients. Newly diagnosed patients were reported to start with lower TCR diversity than healthy donors.

Each of the patients experienced relapse following autologous stem cell transplantation, and their brentuximab vedotin exposure differed. Best outcomes ranged across complete response, partial response and progressive disease. Regarding this clone: The antigen remains unidentified.

Repertoires were generated with immunoSEQ multiplex PCR, while TCRdb's copy carries only in-frame clones and drops some. The sample contains approximately 12,000 clones, roughly 92% of which appear only once. Trimming removed 5 bases from V and 4 bases from J; junction bases left unmatched: 3. The germline CDR1 and CDR2 sequences are SGHTA and FQGNSA. This CDR3 spans 15 amino acids. The V and J genes are TRBV7-2 and TRBJ2-1, with 12 bases lining up with TRBD2. The TCR comes from a human donor with classical Hodgkin lymphoma. The sequencing used peripheral blood mononuclear cells (PBMCs), collected at baseline. The CDR3 nucleotides are TGTGCCAGCAGCCCAGGACTAGCGGGGTACAATGAGCAGTTCTTC. Protein sequence: CASSPGLAGYNEQFF.